The TCR beta chain under discussion was sequenced for a study of vaccination and CD4 T cells after COVID-19. Regarding the study as a whole: Convalescent participants were relatively few, and none had early post-infection timepoints studied. The median SARS-CoV-2-reactive clonotype number increased from about 20 to 38, without statistical significance.

Sequencing of the DNA from cultured CD4+ T cells was carried out with the Oncomine TCR Beta short-read assay. TCRdb analysed the PCR reads with MiXCR anew, one entry per CDR3 protein. The sample lists more than 3,000 distinct CDR3 sequences, 15% to 20% occurring once. The treatment: approximately 11-day PBMC culture with coronavirus spike peptide pools or control peptides (ViraFEST assay). Trimming left V 5 bases short and J 2 bases short, with 12 bases between. This CDR3 has 14 residues. CDR1 is SGHTA and CDR2 is FQGNSA in the germline V gene. This clonotype was counted only a few times. The antigen remains unidentified.

This chain connects TRBV7-2 to TRBJ2-5; TRBD2 is a possible D gene (5 bases). Source material: CD4+ T cells from blood, cultured in vitro. The origin of this receptor is a human donor who had recovered from COVID-19. DNA for the CDR3: TGTGCCAGCAGCCGTTACGGGGTTCAAGAGACCCAGTACTTC. Protein sequence: CASSRYGVQETQYF.